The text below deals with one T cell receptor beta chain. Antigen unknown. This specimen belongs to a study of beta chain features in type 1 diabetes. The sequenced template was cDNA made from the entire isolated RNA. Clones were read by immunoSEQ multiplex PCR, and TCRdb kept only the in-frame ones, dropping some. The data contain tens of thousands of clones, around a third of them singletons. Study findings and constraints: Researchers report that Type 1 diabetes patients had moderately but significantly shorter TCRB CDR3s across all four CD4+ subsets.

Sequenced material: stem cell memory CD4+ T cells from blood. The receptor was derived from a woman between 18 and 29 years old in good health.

CDR3 protein: CASRLSTGGRSYEQYF. In nucleotides, the CDR3 is TGTGCAAGTCGCTTATCTACAGGGGGGAGGTCCTACGAGCAGTACTTC. The V gene is TRBV12-2, the J gene TRBJ2-7; the DNA was not used to check the table's D call, TRBD1. TRBV12-2 is reported as a pseudogene. CDR3 length equals 16 residues.